This T cell receptor beta chain was profiled in a study of cytomegalovirus exposure and HLA in healthy donors. As for the study in general: Researchers previously reported finding roughly 120 million unique TCR beta sequences from roughly 200 million T cells. Broader study findings: Presence/absence analysis assumed near-uniform sequencing depth across donors. Later, an analysis showed that TCR beta chains associated with HLA were more clonally expanded than others that were equally common. Among TCR beta chains, those listed as cytomegalovirus-associated numbered under 200.

Primers: 60 Vbeta forward and 13 Jbeta reverse. Sequencing was performed with immunoSEQ multiplex PCR; in TCRdb, only in-frame clones are kept and a portion is missing. The data contain roughly 190,000 clones, around 82% of them singletons. Of note for this clone: Its specificity is not known.

The CDR3 runs to 15 residues. Deletions cut 5 bases from V and 0 bases from J, with 8 bases between. Germline values: CDR1 LNHDA, CDR2 SQIVND (reference sequence). Sequenced sample: PBMCs. This chain uses TRBV19 with TRBJ2-6; D unresolved. This receptor was identified in a woman aged 25-40 years in good health and CMV-seropositive. CDR3: CASSPAYSGANVLTF. As DNA, the CDR3 is TGTGCCAGTAGTCCCGCGTACTCTGGGGCCAACGTCCTGACTTTC.